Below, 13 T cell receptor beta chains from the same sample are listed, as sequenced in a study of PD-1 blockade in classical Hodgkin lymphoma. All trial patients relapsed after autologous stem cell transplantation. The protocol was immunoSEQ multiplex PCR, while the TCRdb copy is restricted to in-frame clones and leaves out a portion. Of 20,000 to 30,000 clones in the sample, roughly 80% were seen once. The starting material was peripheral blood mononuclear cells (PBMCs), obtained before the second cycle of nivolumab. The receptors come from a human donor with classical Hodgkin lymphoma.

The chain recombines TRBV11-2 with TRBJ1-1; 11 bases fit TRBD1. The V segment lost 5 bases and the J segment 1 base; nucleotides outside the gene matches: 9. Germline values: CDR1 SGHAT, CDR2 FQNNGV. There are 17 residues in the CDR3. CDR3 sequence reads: CASSLGQGVPANTEAFF. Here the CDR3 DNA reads TGTGCCAGCAGCCTGGGACAGGGGGTCCCCGCGAACACTGAAGCTTTCTTT.

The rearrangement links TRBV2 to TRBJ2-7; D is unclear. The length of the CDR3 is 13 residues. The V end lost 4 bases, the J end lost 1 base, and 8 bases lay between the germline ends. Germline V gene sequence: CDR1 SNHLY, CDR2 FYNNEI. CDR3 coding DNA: TGTGCCAGCAGTGGTCGGGTATCCTACGAGCAGTACTTC. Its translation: CASSGRVSYEQYF. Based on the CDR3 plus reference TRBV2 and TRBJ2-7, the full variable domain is EPEVTQTPSHQVTQMGQEVILRCVPISNHLYFYWYRQILGQKVEFLVSFYNNEISEKSEIFDDQFSVERPDGSNFTLKIRSTKLEDSAMYFCASSGRVSYEQYFGPGTRLTVT.

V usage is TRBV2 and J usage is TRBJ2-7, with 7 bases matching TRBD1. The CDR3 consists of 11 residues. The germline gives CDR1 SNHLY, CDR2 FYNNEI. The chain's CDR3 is CVTGTGYEQYF. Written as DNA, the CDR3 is TGTGTGACAGGGACGGGGTACGAGCAGTACTTC. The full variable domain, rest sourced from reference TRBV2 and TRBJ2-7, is EPEVTQTPSHQVTQMGQEVILRCVPISNHLYFYWYRQILGQKVEFLVSFYNNEISEKSEIFDDQFSVERPDGSNFTLKIRSTKLEDSAMYFCVTGTGYEQYFGPGTRLTVT.

In DNA, the CDR3 is TGTGCCAGCAGTTGGCAGGCGATCAACTATGGCTACACCTTC. Protein: CASSWQAINYGYTF. V usage is TRBV28 and J usage is TRBJ1-2, with D uncertain. Deletions cut 4 bases from V and 2 bases from J, with 11 bases between. CDR1 is MDHEN and CDR2 is SYDVKM in the germline V gene. The CDR3 consists of 14 residues.

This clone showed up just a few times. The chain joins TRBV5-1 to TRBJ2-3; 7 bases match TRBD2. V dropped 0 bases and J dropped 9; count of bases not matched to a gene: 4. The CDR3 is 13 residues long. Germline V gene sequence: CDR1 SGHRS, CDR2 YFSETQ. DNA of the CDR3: TGCGCCAGCAGCTTGGAGACTAGCAGGACGCAGTATTTT. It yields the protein CASSLETSRTQYF.

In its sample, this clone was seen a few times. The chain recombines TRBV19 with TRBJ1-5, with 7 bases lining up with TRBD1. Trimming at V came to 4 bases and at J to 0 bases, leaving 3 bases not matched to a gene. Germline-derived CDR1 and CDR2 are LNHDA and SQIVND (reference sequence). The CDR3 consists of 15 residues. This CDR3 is CASSKTGDSNQPQHF. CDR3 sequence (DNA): TGTGCCAGTAGTAAAACAGGGGATAGCAATCAGCCCCAGCATTTT.

CDR3 in amino acids: CASSLAGRLNEKLFF. The CDR3 region has the DNA TGTGCCAGCAGCTTAGCGGGACGGCTTAATGAAAAACTGTTTTTT. This sequence joins TRBV7-9 and TRBJ1-4; TRBD1 might be the D (5 bases). This CDR3 contains 15 residues. Looked up from germline, CDR1 is SEHNR and CDR2 is FQNEAQ (reference sequence). Trimming cost V 0 bases and J 4 bases, with 9 bases left between them.

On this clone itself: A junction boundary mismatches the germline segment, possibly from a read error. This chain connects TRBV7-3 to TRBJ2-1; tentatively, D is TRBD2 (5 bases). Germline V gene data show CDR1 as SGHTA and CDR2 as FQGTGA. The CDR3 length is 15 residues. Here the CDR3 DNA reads TGTGCCAGCAGCGTAACTACGGGGTTAGGCAATGAGCAGTTCTTC. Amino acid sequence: CASSVTTGLGNEQFF.

For the CDR3, the DNA is TGTGCCAGTAGTATAGATCACAGGAGTGTGGGCAATGAGCAGTTCTTC. Its translation is CASSIDHRSVGNEQFF. The chain joins TRBV19 to TRBJ2-1; D possibly corresponds to TRBD1 (5 bases). Trimming stripped 0 bases from V and 6 bases from J, with 15 bases between. Germline V gives CDR1 LNHDA, CDR2 SQIVND (reference sequence). This CDR3 contains 16 residues.

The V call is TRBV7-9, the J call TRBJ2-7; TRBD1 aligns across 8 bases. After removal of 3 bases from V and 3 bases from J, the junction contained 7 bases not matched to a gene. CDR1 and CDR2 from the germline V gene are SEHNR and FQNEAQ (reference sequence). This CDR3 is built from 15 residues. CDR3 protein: CASSLQGAGNYEQYF. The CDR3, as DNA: TGTGCCAGCAGCTTGCAGGGGGCGGGGAACTACGAGCAGTACTTC.

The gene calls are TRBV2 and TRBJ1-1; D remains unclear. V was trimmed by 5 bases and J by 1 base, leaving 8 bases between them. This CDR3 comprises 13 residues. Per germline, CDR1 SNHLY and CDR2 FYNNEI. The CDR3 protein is CASSQDPNTEAFF. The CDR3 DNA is TGTGCCAGCAGTCAGGACCCGAACACTGAAGCTTTCTTT.

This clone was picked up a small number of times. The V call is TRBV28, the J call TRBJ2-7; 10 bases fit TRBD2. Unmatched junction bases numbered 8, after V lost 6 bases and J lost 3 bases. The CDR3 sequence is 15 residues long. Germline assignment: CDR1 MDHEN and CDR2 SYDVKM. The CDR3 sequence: CASSELAGTYYEQYF. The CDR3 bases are TGTGCCAGCAGCGAACTAGCGGGGACCTACTACGAGCAGTACTTC. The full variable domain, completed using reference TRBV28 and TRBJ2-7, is DVKVTQSSRYLVKRTGEKVFLECVQDMDHENMFWYRQDPGLGLRLIYFSYDVKMKEKGDIPEGYSVSREKKERFSLILESASTNQTSMYLCASSELAGTYYEQYFGPGTRLTVT.

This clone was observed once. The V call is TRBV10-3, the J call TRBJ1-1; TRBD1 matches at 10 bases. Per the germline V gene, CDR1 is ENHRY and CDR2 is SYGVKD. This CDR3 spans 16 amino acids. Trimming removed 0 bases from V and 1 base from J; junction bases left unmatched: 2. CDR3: CAISESTGGGNTEAFF. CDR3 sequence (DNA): TGTGCCATCAGTGAGTCGACAGGGGGCGGGAACACTGAAGCTTTCTTT.